The clone carrying this TCR beta chain was seen only a few times. Authors' data handling: Reference gene primer amplification yielded estimated nucleated cell counts. Sequencing was performed with immunoSEQ multiplex PCR; in TCRdb, only in-frame clones are kept and a portion is missing. V and J calls and clone size are as listed in that table; D and trimming were resolved from the DNA. The table has over 75,000 clones, less than 85% seen once. The data are from a study of blood T cell repertoires in COVID-19. Whole-study context: Whether acute or convalescent, the COVID-19 samples came from the United States, Italy and Spain. The cDNA or gDNA used as material had been derived from T cells, B-cell-depleted T cells, or PBMCs.

The sample taken for sequencing was peripheral blood. This receptor was obtained from a human donor in a cohort sampled during active COVID-19.

This chain's CDR3 is CASRATELAFGTDTQYF. In DNA form, the CDR3 reads TGTGCCAGTAGAGCCACGGAACTAGCGTTTGGCACAGATACGCAGTATTTT. V and J are TRBV19 and TRBJ2-3, with TRBD2 matching over 7 bases. The CDR3 contains 17 residues. Germline V gene lookup returns CDR1 LNHDA and CDR2 SQIVND (reference sequence). J gave up 1 base and V 6 bases, and 13 bases lay outside the gene matches.